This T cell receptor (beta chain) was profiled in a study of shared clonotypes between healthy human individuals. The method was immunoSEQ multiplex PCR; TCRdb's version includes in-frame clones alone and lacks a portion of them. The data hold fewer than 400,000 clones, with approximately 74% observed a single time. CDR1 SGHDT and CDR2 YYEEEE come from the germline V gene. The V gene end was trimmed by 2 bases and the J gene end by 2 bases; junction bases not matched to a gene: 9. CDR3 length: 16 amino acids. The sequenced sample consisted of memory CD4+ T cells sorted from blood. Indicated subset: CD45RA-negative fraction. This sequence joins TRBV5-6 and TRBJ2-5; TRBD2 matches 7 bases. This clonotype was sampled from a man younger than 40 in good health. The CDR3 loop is CASSFSRDYIQETQYF. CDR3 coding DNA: TGTGCCAGCAGCTTTAGCCGGGACTACATACAAGAGACCCAGTACTTC. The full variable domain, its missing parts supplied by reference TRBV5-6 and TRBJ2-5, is DAGVTQSPTHLIKTRGQQVTLRCSPKSGHDTVSWYQQALGQGPQFIFQYYEEEERQRGNFPDRFSGHQFPNYSSELNVNALLLGDSALYLCASSFSRDYIQETQYFGPGTRLLVL.